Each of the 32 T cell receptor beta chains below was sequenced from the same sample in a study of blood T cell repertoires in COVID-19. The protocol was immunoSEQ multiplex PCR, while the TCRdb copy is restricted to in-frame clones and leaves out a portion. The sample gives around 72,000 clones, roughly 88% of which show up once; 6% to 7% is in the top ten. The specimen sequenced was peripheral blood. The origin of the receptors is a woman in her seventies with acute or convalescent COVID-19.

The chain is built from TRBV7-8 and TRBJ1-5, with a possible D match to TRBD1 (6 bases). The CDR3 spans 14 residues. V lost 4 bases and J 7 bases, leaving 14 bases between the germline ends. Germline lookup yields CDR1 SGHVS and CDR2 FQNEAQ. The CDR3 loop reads CASSSTGSGQPQHF. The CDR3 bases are TGTGCCAGCAGCTCAACAGGGTCGGGGCAGCCCCAGCATTTT.

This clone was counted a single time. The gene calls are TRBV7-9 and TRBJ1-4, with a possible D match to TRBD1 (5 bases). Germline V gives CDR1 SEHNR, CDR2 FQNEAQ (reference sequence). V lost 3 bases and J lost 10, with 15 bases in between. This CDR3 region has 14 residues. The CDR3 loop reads CASSFGRGLGKLFF. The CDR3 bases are TGTGCCAGCAGCTTCGGGCGGGGGTTAGGAAAACTGTTTTTT.

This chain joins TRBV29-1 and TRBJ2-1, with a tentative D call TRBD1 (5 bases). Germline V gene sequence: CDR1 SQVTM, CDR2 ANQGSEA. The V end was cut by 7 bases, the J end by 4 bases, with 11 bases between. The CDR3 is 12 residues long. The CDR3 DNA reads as TGCAGCGCTGAGACAGCATACAATGAGCAGTTCTTC. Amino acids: CSAETAYNEQFF.

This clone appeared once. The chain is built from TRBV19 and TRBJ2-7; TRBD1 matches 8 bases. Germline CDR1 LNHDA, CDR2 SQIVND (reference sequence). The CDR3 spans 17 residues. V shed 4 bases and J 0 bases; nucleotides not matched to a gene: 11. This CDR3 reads CASSRTGQGWSSYEQYF. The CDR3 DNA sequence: TGTGCCAGTAGTAGAACCGGACAGGGTTGGAGCTCCTACGAGCAGTACTTC.

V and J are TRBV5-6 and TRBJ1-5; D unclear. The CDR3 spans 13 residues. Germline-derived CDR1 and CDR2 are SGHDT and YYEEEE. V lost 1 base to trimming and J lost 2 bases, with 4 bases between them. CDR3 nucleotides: TGTGCCAGCAGCTTGATAGGCAATCAGCCCCAGCATTTT. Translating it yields CASSLIGNQPQHF.

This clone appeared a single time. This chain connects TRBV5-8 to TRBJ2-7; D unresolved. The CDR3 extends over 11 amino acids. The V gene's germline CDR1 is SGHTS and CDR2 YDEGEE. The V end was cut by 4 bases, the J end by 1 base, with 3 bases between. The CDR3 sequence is CASSPSYEQYF. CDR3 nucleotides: TGTGCCAGCAGCCCTTCCTACGAGCAGTACTTC.

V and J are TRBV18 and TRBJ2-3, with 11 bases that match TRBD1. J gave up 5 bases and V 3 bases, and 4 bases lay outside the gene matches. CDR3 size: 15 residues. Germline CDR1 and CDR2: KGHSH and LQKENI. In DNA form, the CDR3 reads TGTGCCAGCTCACCCGGGACAGGGGGTGGAGATACGCAGTATTTT. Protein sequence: CASSPGTGGGDTQYF.

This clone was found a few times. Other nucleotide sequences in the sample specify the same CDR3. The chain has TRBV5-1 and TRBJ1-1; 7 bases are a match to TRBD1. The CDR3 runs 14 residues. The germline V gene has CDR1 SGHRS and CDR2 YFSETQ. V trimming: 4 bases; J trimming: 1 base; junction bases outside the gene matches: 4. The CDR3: CASSPQGGNTEAFF. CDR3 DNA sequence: TGCGCCAGCAGCCCCCAGGGGGGGAACACTGAAGCTTTCTTT.

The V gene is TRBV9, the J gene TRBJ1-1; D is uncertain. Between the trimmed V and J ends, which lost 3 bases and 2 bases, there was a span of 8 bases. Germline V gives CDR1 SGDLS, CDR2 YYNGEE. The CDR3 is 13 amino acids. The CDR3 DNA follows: TGTGCCAGCAGCGAGACATCTAACACTGAAGCTTTCTTT. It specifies CASSETSNTEAFF. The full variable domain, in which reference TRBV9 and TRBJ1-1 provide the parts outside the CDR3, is DSGVTQTPKHLITATGQRVTLRCSPRSGDLSVYWYQQSLDQGLQFLIQYYNGEERAKGNILERFSAQQFPDLHSELNLSSLELGDSALYFCASSETSNTEAFFGQGTRLTVV.

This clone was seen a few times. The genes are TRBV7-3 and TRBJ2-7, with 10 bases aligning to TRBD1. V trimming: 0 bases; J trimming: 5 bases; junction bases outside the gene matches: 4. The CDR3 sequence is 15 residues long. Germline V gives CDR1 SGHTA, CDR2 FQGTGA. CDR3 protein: CASSLTWDRGDEQYF. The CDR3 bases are TGTGCCAGCAGCTTAACTTGGGACAGGGGCGACGAGCAGTACTTC.

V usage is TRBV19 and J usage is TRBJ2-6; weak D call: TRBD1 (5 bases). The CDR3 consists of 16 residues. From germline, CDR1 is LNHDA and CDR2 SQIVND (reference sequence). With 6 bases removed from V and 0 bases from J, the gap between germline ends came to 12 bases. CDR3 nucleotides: TGTGCCAGTAGCCTCGACAGTATCTCTGGGGCCAACGTCCTGACTTTC. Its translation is CASSLDSISGANVLTF. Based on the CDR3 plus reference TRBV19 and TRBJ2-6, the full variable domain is DGGITQSPKYLFRKEGQNVTLSCEQNLNHDAMYWYRQDPGQGLRLIYYSQIVNDFQKGDIAEGYSVSREKKESFPLTVTSAQKNPTAFYLCASSLDSISGANVLTFGAGSRLTVL.

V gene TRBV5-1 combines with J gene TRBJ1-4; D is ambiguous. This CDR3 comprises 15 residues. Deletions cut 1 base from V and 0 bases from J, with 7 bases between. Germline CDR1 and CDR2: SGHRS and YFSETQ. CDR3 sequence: CASSLWPATNEKLFF. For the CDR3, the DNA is TGCGCCAGCAGCTTGTGGCCTGCAACTAATGAAAAACTGTTTTTT. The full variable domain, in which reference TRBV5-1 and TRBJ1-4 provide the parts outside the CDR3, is KAGVTQTPRYLIKTRGQQVTLSCSPISGHRSVSWYQQTPGQGLQFLFEYFSETQRNKGNFPGRFSGRQFSNSRSEMNVSTLELGDSALYLCASSLWPATNEKLFFGSGTQLSVL.

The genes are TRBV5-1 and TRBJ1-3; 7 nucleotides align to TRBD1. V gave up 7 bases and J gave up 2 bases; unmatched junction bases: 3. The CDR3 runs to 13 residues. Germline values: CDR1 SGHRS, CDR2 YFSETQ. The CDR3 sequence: CASSTGAGNTIYF. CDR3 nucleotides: TGCGCCAGCTCTACAGGGGCTGGAAACACCATATATTTT.

The CDR3 here is CASRARLAGSYEQFF. The CDR3 nucleotides are TGTGCCAGCAGAGCCAGACTAGCGGGAAGCTATGAGCAGTTCTTC. The chain combines TRBV6-5 with TRBJ2-1; 11 bases agree with TRBD2. Germline V gene lookup returns CDR1 MNHEY and CDR2 SVGAGI. The V gene end was trimmed by 6 bases and the J gene end by 8 bases; junction bases not matched to a gene: 9. The CDR3 is 15 residues long.

The CDR3 spells CASSPDRRTDTQYF. The DNA of the CDR3 is TGTGCCAGCTCACCGGACAGGCGCACAGATACGCAGTATTTT. The chain uses TRBV18 and TRBJ2-3, with 7 bases lining up with TRBD1. Germline V gene lookup returns CDR1 KGHSH and CDR2 LQKENI. CDR3 length: 14 residues. The junction had 1 base not matched to a gene; V was cut back by 3 bases and J by 1 base.

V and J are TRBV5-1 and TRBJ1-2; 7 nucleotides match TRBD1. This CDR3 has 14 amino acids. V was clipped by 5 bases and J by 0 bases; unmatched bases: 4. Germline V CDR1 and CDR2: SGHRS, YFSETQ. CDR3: CASRLTGTNYGYTF. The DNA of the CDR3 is TGCGCCAGCAGGTTGACAGGGACTAACTATGGCTACACCTTC.

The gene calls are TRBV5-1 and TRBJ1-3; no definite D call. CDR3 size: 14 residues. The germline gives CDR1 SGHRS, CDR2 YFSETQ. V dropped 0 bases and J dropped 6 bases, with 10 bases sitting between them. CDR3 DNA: TGCGCCAGCAGCTTGGGGGAGGCCCAAAACACCATATATTTT. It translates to CASSLGEAQNTIYF.

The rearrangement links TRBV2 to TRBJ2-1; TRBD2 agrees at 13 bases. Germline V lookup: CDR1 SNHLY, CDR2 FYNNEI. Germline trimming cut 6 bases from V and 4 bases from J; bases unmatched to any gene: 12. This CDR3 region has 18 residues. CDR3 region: CASSGATSGGGQYNEQFF. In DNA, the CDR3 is TGTGCCAGCAGCGGAGCTACTAGCGGGGGGGGTCAATACAATGAGCAGTTCTTC.

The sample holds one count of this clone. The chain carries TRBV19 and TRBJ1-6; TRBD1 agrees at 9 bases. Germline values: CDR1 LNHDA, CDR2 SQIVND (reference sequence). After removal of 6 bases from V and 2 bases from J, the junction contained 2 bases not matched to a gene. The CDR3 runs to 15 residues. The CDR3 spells CASRDRGTYNSPLHF. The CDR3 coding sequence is TGTGCCAGTAGGGACAGGGGAACCTATAATTCACCCCTCCACTTT.

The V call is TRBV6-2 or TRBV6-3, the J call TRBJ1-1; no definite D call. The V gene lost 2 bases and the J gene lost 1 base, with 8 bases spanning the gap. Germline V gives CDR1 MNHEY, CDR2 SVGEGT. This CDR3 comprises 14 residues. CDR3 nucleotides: TGTGCCAGCAGTTACGAGGTCCCGAACACTGAAGCTTTCTTT. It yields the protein CASSYEVPNTEAFF.

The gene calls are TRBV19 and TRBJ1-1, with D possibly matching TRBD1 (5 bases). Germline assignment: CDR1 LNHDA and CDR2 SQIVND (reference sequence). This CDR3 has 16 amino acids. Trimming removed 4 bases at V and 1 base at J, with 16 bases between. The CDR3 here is CASSTDGYRRNTEAFF. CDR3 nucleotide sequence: TGTGCCAGTAGTACTGACGGATACAGGAGGAACACTGAAGCTTTCTTT.

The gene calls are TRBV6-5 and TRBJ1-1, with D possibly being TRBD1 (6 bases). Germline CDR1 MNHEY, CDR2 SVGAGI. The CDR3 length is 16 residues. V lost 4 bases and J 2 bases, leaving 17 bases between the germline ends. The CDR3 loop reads CASSSRKTGANTEAFF. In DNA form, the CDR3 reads TGTGCCAGCAGTTCCAGAAAGACAGGTGCAAACACTGAAGCTTTCTTT.

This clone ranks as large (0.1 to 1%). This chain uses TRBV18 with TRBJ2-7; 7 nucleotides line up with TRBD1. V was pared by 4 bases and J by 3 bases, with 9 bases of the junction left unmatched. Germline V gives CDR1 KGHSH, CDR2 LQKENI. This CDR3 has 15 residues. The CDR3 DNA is TGTGCCAGCTCACAATCGGGACAGATCTTCTACGAGCAGTACTTC. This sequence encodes CASSQSGQIFYEQYF.

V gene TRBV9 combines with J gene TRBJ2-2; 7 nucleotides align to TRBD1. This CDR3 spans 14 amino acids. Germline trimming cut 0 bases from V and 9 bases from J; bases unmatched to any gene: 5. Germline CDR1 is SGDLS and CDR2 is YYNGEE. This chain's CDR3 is CASSVEGQFRELFF. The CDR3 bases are TGTGCCAGCAGCGTAGAGGGACAGTTTAGGGAGCTGTTTTTT.

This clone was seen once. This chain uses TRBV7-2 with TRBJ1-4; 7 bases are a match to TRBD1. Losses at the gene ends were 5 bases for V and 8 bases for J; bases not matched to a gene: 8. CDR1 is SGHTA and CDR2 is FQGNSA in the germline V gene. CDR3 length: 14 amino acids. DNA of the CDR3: TGTGCCAGCAGCATAACGACAGGGCGGGAAAAACTGTTTTTT. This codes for CASSITTGREKLFF.

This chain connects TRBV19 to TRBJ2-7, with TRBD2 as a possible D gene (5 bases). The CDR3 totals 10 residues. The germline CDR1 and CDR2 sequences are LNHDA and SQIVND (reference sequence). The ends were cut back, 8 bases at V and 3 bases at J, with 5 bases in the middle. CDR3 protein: CASGSYEQYF. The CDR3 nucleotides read TGTGCCAGTGGGAGCTACGAGCAGTACTTC.

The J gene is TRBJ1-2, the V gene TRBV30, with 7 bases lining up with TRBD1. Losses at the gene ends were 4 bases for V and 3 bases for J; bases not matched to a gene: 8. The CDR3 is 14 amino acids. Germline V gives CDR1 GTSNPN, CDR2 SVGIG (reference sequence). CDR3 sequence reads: CAWISGQGDYGYTF. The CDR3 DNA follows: TGTGCCTGGATATCCGGGCAGGGGGACTATGGCTACACCTTC.

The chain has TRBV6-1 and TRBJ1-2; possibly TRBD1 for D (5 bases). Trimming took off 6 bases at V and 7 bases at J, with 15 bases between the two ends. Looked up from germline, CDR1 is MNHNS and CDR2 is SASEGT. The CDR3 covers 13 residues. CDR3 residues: CASSPQGLRGYTF. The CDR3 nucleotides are TGTGCCAGCAGCCCTCAGGGATTGCGTGGCTACACCTTC.

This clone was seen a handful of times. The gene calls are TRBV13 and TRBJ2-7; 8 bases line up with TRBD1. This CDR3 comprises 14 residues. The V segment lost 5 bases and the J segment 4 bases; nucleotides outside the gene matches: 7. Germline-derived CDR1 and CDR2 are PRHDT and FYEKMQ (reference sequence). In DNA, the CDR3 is TGTGCCAGCAGCCCCGGACAGGGTTTTTACGAGCAGTACTTC. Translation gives CASSPGQGFYEQYF.

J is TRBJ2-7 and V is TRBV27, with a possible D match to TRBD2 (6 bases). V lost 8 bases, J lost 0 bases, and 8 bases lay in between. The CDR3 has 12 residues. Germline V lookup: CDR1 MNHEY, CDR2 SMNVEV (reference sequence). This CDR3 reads CASRDFSYEQYF. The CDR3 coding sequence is TGTGCCAGCCGGGACTTCTCCTACGAGCAGTACTTC.

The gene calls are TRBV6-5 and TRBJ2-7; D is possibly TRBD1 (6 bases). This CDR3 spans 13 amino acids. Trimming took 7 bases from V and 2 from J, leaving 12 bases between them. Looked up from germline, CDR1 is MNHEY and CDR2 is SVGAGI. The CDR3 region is CASKGQGPYEQYF. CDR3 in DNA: TGTGCCAGCAAGGGGCAGGGGCCCTACGAGCAGTACTTC.

Here the CDR3 DNA reads TGTGCCAGCAGCTCCCTTTCAGGGGGGAGCACGACGAACACCGGGGAGCTGTTTTTT. Encoded protein: CASSSLSGGSTTNTGELFF. The V call is TRBV5-5, the J call TRBJ2-2; TRBD1 is a possible D gene (7 bases). Germline loops: CDR1 SGHKS, CDR2 YYEKEE (reference sequence). This CDR3 has 19 residues. Trimming took 3 bases from V and 0 from J, leaving 21 bases between them.